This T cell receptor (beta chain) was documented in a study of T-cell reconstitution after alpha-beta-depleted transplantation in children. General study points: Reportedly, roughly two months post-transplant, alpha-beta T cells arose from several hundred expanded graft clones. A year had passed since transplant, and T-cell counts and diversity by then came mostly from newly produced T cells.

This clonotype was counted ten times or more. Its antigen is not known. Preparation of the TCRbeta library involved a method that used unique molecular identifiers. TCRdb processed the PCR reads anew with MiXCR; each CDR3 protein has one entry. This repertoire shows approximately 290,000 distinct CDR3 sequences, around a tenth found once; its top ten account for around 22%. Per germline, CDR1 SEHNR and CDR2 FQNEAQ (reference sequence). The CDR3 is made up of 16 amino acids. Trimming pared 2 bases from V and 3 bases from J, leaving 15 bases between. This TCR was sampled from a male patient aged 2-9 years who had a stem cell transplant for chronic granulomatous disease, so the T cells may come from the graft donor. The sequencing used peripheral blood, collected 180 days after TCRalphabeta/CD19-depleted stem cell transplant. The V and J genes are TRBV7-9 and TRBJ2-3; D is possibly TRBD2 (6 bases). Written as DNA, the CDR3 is TGTGCCAGCAGCTTAAGTGCAGGGAGGTATACAGATACGCAGTATTTT. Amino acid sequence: CASSLSAGRYTDTQYF.